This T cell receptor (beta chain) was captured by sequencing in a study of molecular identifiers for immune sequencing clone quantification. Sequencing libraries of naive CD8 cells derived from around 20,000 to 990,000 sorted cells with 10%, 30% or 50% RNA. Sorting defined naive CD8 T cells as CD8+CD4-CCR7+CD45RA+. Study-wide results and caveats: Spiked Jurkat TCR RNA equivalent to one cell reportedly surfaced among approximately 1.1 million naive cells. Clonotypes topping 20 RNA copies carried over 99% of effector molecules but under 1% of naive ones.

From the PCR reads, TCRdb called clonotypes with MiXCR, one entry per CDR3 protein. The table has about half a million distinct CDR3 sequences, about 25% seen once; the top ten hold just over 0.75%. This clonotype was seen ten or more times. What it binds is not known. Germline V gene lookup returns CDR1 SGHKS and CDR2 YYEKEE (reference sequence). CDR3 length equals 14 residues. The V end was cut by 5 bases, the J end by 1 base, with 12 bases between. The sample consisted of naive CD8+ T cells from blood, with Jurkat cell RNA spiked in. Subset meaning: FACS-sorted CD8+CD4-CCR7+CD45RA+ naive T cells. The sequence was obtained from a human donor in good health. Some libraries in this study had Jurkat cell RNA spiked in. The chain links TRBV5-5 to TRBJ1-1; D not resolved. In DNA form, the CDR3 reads TGTGCCAGCAGTTTAGGTGCCGCGAACACTGAAGCTTTCTTT. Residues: CASSLGAANTEAFF.